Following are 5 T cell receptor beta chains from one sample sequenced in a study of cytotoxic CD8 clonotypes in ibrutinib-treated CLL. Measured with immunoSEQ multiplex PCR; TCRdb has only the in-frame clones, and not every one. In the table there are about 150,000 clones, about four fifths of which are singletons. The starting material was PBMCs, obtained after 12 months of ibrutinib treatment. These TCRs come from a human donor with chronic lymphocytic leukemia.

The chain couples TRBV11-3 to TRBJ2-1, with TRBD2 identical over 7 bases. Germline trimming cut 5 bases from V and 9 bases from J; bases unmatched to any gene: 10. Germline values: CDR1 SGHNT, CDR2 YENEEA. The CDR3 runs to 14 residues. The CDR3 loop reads CASSPRTSSGEQFF. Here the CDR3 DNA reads TGTGCCAGCAGCCCCCGGACTAGTTCGGGTGAGCAGTTCTTC.

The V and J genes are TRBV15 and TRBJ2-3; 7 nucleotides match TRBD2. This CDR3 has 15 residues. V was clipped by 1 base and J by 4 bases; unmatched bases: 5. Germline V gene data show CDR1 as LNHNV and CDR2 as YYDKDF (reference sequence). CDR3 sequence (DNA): TGTGCCACCAGCAGAGGGACGACTAGCTCAGATACGCAGTATTTT. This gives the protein CATSRGTTSSDTQYF.

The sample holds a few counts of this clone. The CDR3, as DNA: TGTGCCAGCAGCTTGGACCCCCGTGGCCTCTCCTACGAGCAGTACTTC. Protein product: CASSLDPRGLSYEQYF. The chain recombines TRBV5-5 with TRBJ2-7, with unresolved D. Germline V gene sequence: CDR1 SGHKS, CDR2 YYEKEE (reference sequence). Between the trimmed V and J ends, which lost 0 bases and 0 bases, there was a span of 13 bases. CDR3 length equals 16 residues.

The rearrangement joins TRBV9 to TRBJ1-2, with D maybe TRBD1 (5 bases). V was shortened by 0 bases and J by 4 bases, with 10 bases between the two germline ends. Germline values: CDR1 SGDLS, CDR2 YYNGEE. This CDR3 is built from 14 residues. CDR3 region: CASSVAREGYGYTF. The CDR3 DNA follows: TGTGCCAGCAGCGTAGCCAGGGAGGGCTATGGCTACACCTTC.

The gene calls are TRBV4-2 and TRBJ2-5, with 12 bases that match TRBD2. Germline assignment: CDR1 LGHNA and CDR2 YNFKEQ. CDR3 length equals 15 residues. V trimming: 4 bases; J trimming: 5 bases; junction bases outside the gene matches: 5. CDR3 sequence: CASSPLAGGGETQYF. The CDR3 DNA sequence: TGTGCCAGCAGCCCCCTAGCGGGAGGGGGGGAGACCCAGTACTTC.